The present TCR beta chain was sequenced within a study of cytomegalovirus exposure and HLA in healthy donors. About the study: Clustering assigned 81% of the approximately 400 genotyped donors to the Caucasian-associated ancestry cluster.

Overall study findings and caveats: Published work reported that the classifier diagnosed cytomegalovirus status with high specificity and sensitivity. About 87% or about 30% of the time was how often most TCR beta V segments were productive, according to an earlier analysis. V- and J-gene trimming of TCR beta was linked (in a later analysis) to a missense DCLRE1C variant.

On this clone itself: Its antigen is not known.

60 Vbeta and 13 Jbeta primers were used in PCR. Repertoires were generated with immunoSEQ multiplex PCR, while TCRdb's copy carries only in-frame clones and drops some. The sample has around 99,000 clones; around 76% are singletons. CDR3 size: 19 residues. The receptor was isolated from a man aged 18 to 30 in good health and CMV-seronegative. Sequenced sample: PBMCs. This chain joins TRBV21-1 and TRBJ2-5; TRBD1 was called by the table and not checked on the DNA. TRBV21-1 is described as a pseudogene. The CDR3 protein is CASSNGEDRDGDSWETQYF. CDR3 sequence (DNA): TGTGCCAGCAGCAATGGGGAAGACAGGGACGGCGATTCGTGGGAGACCCAGTACTTC.